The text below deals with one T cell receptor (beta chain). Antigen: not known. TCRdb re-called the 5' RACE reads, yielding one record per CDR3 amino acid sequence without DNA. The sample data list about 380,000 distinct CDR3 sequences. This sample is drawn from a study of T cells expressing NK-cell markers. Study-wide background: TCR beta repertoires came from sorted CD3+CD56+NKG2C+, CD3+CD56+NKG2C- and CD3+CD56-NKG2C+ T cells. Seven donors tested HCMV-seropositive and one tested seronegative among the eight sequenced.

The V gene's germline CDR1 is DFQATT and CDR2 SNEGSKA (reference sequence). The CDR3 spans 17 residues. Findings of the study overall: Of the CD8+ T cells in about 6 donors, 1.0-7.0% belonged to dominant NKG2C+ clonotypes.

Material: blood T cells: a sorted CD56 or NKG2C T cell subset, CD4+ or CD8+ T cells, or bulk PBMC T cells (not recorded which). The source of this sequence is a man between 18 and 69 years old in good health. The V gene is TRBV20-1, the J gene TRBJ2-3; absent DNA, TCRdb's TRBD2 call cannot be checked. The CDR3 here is CSARDPGLAGGLDTQYF.